A single T cell receptor (beta chain) is shown here with its context. Antigen: not known. This specimen belongs to a study of CXCR3-negative and CXCR3-positive naive CD8 T cells. General study points: Relative to CXCR3-negative naive cells, CXCR3-positive naive cells had more hydrophobic TRB CDR3s. Diversity ran similarly high across both naive subsets but far lower in memory CD8+ cells.

UMI labels and 5' RACE were used to prepare the TRB cDNA libraries. Following a re-call of the 5' RACE reads, TCRdb has one entry per CDR3 protein and lacks DNA. This sample contains just under 90,000 distinct CDR3 sequences. The TCR originated in a human donor in good health. Some clones in this sample may be carry-over from other donors' samples. Input material: naive CXCR3+ CD8+ T cells from blood. Subset of the sample: CD45RO-CCR7+CD27+CD95- naive CD8+ T cells expressing CXCR3 (TNR3+).

CDR3: CASSQGGKTVIYEQYF. V is TRBV4-1 and J is TRBJ2-7; without DNA, the TCRdb call of TRBD1 cannot be checked. This CDR3 contains 16 residues. Germline V CDR1 and CDR2: MGHRA, YSYEKL.